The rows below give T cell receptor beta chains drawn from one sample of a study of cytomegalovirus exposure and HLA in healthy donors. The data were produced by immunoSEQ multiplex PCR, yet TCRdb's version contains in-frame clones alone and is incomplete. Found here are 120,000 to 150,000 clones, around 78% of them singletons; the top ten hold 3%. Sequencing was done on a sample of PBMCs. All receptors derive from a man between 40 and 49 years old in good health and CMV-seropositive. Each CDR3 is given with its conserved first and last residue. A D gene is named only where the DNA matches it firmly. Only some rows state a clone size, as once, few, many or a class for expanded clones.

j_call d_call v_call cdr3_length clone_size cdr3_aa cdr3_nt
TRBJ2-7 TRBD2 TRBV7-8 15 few CASSRTTSGSYEQYF TGTGCCAGCAGCAGGACGACTAGCGGCTCCTACGAGCAGTACTTC
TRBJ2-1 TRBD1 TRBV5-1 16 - CASSVKAGTANNEQFF TGCGCCAGCAGCGTGAAAGCCGGGACAGCTAACAATGAGCAGTTCTTC
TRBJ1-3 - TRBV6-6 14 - CASSAQPSGNTIYF TGTGCCAGCAGCGCACAGCCCTCTGGAAACACCATATATTTT
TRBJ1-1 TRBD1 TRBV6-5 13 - CASRGQKNTEAFF TGTGCCAGCAGGGGACAGAAAAACACTGAAGCTTTCTTT
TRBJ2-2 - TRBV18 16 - CASSPPVAANTGELFF TGTGCCAGCTCACCACCTGTAGCGGCGAACACCGGGGAGCTGTTTTTT
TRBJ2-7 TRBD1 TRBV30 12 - CAWSVLDRRFHF TGTGCCTGGAGTGTACTGGACAGGCGGTTTCACTTC
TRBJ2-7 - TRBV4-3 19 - CASSQELGSRSGPPYEQYF TGCGCCAGCAGCCAAGAATTGGGTTCGAGAAGCGGACCTCCCTACGAGCAGTACTTC
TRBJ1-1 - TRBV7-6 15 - CASSLRSRGNTEAFF TGTGCCAGCAGCTTAAGGTCCAGGGGGAACACTGAAGCTTTCTTT
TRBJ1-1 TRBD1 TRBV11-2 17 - CASSQGQGLIPHTEAFF TGTGCCAGCAGCCAAGGACAGGGGTTAATCCCACACACTGAAGCTTTCTTT
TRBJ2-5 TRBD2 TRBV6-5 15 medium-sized CASSYTDSGSETQYF TGTGCCAGCAGTTACACCGATAGCGGGAGCGAGACCCAGTACTTC
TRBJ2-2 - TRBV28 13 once CASSSPGTGELFF TGTGCCAGCAGTTCACCGGGCACCGGGGAGCTGTTTTTT
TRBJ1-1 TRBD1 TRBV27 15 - CASNPRQGTNTEAFF TGTGCCAGCAATCCCCGACAGGGGACGAACACTGAAGCTTTCTTT
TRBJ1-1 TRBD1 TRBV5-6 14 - CASSETGGDTEAFF TGTGCCAGCAGCGAGACAGGGGGGGACACTGAAGCTTTCTTT
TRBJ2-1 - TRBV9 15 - CASSVSTGPLNEQFF TGTGCCAGCAGCGTCTCGACTGGTCCCCTTAATGAGCAGTTCTTC
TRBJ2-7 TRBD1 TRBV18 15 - CASSPPGTGGSEQYF TGTGCCAGCTCACCCCCCGGGACAGGGGGTTCCGAGCAGTACTTC
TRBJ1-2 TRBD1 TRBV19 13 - CASSHDRGYGYTF TGTGCCAGTAGCCATGACAGGGGATATGGCTACACCTTC
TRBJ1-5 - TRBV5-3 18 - CASLSGANFTYSNQPQHF TGTGCCAGCCTGTCAGGGGCGAATTTCACTTATAGCAATCAGCCCCAGCATTTT
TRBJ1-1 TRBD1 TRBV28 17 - CASSELGTGAWGTEAFF TGTGCCAGCAGTGAGTTAGGGACAGGGGCTTGGGGCACTGAAGCTTTCTTT
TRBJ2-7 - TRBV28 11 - CASVSAYEQYF TGTGCCAGCGTGAGTGCCTACGAGCAGTACTTC
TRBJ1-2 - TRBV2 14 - CASRTGAPNYGYTF TGTGCCAGCAGAACAGGTGCCCCTAACTATGGCTACACCTTC
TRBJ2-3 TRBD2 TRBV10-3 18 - CAIRGGLAGDTSTDTQYF TGTGCCATCAGGGGGGGGCTAGCGGGAGACACTAGCACAGATACGCAGTATTTT
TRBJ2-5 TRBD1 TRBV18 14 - CASSLGQGQETQYF TGTGCCAGCTCACTAGGACAGGGCCAAGAGACCCAGTACTTC
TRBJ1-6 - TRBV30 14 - CAWSGGGGNSPLHF TGTGCCTGGAGTGGGGGAGGTGGTAATTCACCCCTCCACTTT
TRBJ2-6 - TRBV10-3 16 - CAISESSNSGANVLTF TGTGCCATCAGTGAGTCGTCCAACTCTGGGGCCAACGTCCTGACTTTC
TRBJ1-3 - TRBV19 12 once CASSPSGNTIYF TGTGCCAGTAGTCCGTCTGGAAACACCATATATTTT
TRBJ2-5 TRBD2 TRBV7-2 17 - CASSLRTSGIGIETQYF TGTGCCAGCAGCCTAAGGACTAGCGGGATAGGAATTGAGACCCAGTACTTC
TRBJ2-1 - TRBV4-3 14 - CASSQGGESNEQFF TGCGCCAGCAGCCAAGGGGGGGAGAGCAATGAGCAGTTCTTC